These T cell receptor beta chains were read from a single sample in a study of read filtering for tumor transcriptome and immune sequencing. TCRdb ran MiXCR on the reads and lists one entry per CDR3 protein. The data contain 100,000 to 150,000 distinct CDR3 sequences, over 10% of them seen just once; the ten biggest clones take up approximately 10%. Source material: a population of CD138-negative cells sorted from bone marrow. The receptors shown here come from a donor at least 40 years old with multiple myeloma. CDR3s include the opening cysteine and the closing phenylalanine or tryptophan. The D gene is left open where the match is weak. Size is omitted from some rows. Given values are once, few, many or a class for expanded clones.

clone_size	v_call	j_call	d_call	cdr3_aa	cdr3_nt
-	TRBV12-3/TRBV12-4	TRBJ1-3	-	CASGDWGNTIYF	TGTGCCAGCGGGGATTGGGGAAACACCATATATTTT
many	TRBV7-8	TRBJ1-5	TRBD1	CASSLEQGAFNQPQHF	TGTGCCAGCAGCTTAGAGCAGGGGGCCTTTAATCAGCCCCAGCATTTT
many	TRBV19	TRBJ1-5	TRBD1	CASSNTGGVNQPQHF	TGTGCCAGTAGTAATACAGGGGGCGTCAATCAGCCCCAGCATTTT
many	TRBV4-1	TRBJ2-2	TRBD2	CASSQVGGGANTGELFF	TGCGCCAGCAGCCAAGTGGGTGGGGGGGCGAACACCGGGGAGCTGTTTTTT
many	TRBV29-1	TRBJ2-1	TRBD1	CSVSGTGVNEQFF	TGCAGCGTTTCAGGGACAGGGGTAAATGAGCAGTTCTTC
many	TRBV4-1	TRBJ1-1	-	CASSNHDRHGTEAFF	TGCGCCAGCAGCAACCACGACCGACATGGTACTGAAGCTTTCTTT
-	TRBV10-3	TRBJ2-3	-	CAISEPNRVGTDTQYF	TGTGCCATCAGTGAGCCCAACAGGGTAGGGACAGATACGCAGTATTTT
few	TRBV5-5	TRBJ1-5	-	CASRLEGINSDQPQHF	TGTGCCAGCAGATTGGAGGGGATCAATAGCGATCAGCCCCAGCATTTT
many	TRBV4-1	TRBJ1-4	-	CASSQDPGPVSANEKLFF	TGCGCCAGCAGCCAAGATCCCGGCCCTGTGTCTGCTAATGAAAAACTGTTTTTT
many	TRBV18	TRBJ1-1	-	CASSPDGRNTEAFF	TGTGCCAGCTCACCCGACGGACGGAACACTGAAGCTTTCTTT
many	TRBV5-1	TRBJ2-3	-	CASRVERTAFYF	TGCGCCAGCCGCGTAGAAAGGACAGCTTTCTATTTT
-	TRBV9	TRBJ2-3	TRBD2	CASSKGGGAPPVSSTDTQYF	TGTGCCAGCAGCAAAGGCGGGGGAGCCCCACCTGTTTCTAGCACAGATACGCAGTATTTT
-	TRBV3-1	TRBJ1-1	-	CASSQFMGGATSFF	TGTGCCAGCAGCCAATTCATGGGGGGAGCCACATCTTTCTTT
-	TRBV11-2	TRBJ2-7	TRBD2	CASTRGLSYEQYF	TGTGCCTCGACGCGGGGACTATCCTACGAGCAGTACTTC
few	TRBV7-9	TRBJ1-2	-	CASSPTQNNYGYTF	TGTGCCAGCAGCCCCACCCAGAATAACTATGGCTACACCTTC
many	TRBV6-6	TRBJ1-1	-	CASSYQGREAFF	TGTGCCAGCAGTTACCAAGGAAGGGAAGCTTTCTTT
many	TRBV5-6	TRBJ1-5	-	CASSLLGGGRQPQHF	TGTGCCAGCAGCTTGTTGGGAGGGGGTCGGCAGCCCCAGCATTTT
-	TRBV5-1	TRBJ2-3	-	CASSLLGLVDTQYF	TGCGCCAGCAGCTTGCTTGGGCTAGTAGATACGCAGTATTTT
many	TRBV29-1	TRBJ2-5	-	CSVEDRQGQETQYF	TGCAGCGTTGAAGATCGGCAGGGACAAGAGACCCAGTACTTC
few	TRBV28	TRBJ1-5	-	CASSLGARDPAYYSNQPRHF	TGTGCCAGCAGTTTAGGCGCCCGGGACCCCGCGTACTACAGCAATCAGCCCCGGCATTTT
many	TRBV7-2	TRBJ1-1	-	CASTTSGGYTEAFF	TGTGCCAGCACCACGAGTGGGGGGTACACTGAAGCTTTCTTT
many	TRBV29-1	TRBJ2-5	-	CSVGAGLREYF	TGCAGCGTTGGAGCAGGGCTGAGGGAGTACTTC
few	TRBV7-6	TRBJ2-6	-	CASNLPGANVLTF	TGTGCCAGCAACCTTCCTGGGGCCAACGTCCTGACTTTC
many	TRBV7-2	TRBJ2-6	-	CALPYGTAGANVLTF	TGTGCTCTGCCCTATGGAACGGCTGGGGCCAACGTCCTGACTTTC
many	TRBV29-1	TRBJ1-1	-	CSVEVLQRGTEAFF	TGCAGCGTTGAAGTCCTACAGAGGGGCACTGAAGCTTTCTTT
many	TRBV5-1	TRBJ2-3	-	CASSKNTDTQYF	TGCGCCAGCAGCAAGAACACAGATACGCAGTATTTT
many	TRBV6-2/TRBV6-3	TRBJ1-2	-	CASLLQGRTNGYTF	TGTGCCAGCCTGCTCCAAGGACGTACGAATGGCTACACCTTC
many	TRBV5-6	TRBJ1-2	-	CASSRQTVDTAYGYTF	TGTGCCAGCAGCCGTCAGACAGTAGACACCGCCTATGGCTACACCTTC
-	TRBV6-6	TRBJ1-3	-	CASRAETYTIYF	TGTGCCAGCAGAGCTGAAACCTACACCATATATTTT
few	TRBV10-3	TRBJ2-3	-	CAISPRGDSSTGTQYF	TGTGCCATCAGCCCCCGGGGGGACAGTAGCACAGGTACGCAGTATTTT
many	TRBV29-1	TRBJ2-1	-	CSVDRVRSYNEQFF	TGCAGCGTTGATAGGGTTCGATCTTACAATGAGCAGTTCTTC
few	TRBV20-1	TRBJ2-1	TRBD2	CSARDQTSGRHEQFF	TGCAGTGCTAGAGATCAGACTAGCGGGAGACATGAGCAGTTCTTC
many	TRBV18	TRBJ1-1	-	CASSPGGLNTEAFF	TGTGCCAGCTCACCAGGGGGCCTGAACACTGAAGCTTTCTTT
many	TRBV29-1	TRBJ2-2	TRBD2	CSVYGTSGSGELFF	TGCAGCGTGTACGGGACTAGCGGGTCCGGGGAGCTGTTTTTT
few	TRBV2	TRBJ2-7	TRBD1	CASSDAYPGQEQYF	TGTGCCAGCAGTGATGCCTACCCGGGACAGGAGCAGTACTTC
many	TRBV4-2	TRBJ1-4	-	CASSQERGGEKLFF	TGTGCCAGCAGCCAAGAAAGGGGCGGTGAAAAACTGTTTTTT
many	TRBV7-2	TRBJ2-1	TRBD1	CASSPPGTGDFNEQFF	TGTGCCAGCAGCCCCCCCGGGACAGGGGACTTCAATGAGCAGTTCTTC
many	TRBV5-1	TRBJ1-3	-	CASSGTRGDTIYF	TGCGCCAGCAGCGGGACGCGAGGGGACACCATATATTTT
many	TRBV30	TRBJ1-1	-	CASERGKGTEAFF	TGTGCCTCCGAAAGGGGTAAGGGCACTGAAGCTTTCTTT
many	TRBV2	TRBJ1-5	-	CASSPLGGGVRQPQHF	TGTGCCAGCAGTCCCCTTGGAGGAGGGGTTCGACAGCCCCAGCATTTT
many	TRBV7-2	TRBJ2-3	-	CASSLVYTSTDTQYF	TGTGCCAGCAGCTTAGTGTACACCAGCACAGATACGCAGTATTTT
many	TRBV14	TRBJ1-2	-	CASSPRSRDGYTF	TGTGCCAGCAGCCCTCGAAGCCGGGATGGCTACACCTTC
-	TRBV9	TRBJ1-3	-	CASSPQEGWGNTIYF	TGTGCCAGCAGCCCCCAAGAAGGTTGGGGAAACACCATATATTTT
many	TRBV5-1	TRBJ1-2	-	CASSLETGASYGYTF	TGCGCCAGCAGCTTGGAAACAGGAGCCTCCTATGGCTACACCTTC
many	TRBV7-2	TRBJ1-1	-	CASSLDGKAFF	TGTGCCAGCAGCTTAGATGGCAAAGCTTTCTTT
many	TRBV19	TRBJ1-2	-	CASSPVTTTYGYTF	TGTGCCAGTAGTCCCGTGACAACGACTTATGGCTACACCTTC
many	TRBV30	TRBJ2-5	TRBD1	CAWSSGTGARGIETQYF	TGTGCCTGGAGTTCCGGGACAGGGGCCAGAGGAATAGAGACCCAGTACTTC